One sample yielded the 21 T cell receptor beta chains listed below, sequenced in a study of blood T cell repertoires in COVID-19 (dated by TCRdb to 2020 to 2021). Library generation was performed with the immunoSEQ multiplex PCR assay. Imported from immuneACCESS, the table was reduced by TCRdb to in-frame sequences with V and J called. These copies leave out some clones; in studies compared against another copy, an unresolved V gene accounts for under half, and the cause of the remainder is not known. The table for this sample lists about 190,000 clones; approximately 84% of them were counted only once. The top ten clones comprise approximately 5.1% of the sample. The specimen was peripheral blood. The receptors derive from a woman aged 70-85 years with active or convalescent COVID-19.

There are a few counts of this clone. The chain uses TRBV6-5 and TRBJ1-5, with 11 nucleotides matching TRBD1. The CDR3 has 15 residues. V lost 6 bases and J lost 7; bases outside the gene matches: 8. Germline CDR1 MNHEY, CDR2 SVGAGI. Here the CDR3 reads CASSQGTGGRQPQHF. Here the CDR3 DNA reads TGTGCCAGCAGCCAAGGGACAGGGGGGAGGCAGCCCCAGCATTTT.

The chain is built from TRBV24-1 and TRBJ2-3, with D perhaps TRBD1 (5 bases). V was cut by 4 bases and J by 6 bases, with 10 bases left in between. Germline loops: CDR1 KGHDR, CDR2 SFDVKD. This CDR3 is 13 amino acids long. The CDR3 is CATSDQGFDTQYF. CDR3 in DNA: TGTGCCACCAGTGACCAGGGTTTTGATACGCAGTATTTT.

This clone has only a few counts. The chain couples TRBV7-9 to TRBJ2-1; D call uncertain. V was shortened by 4 bases and J by 5 bases, with 3 bases between the two germline ends. From germline, CDR1 is SEHNR and CDR2 FQNEAQ (reference sequence). The CDR3 loop spans 11 amino acids. CDR3 in DNA: TGTGCCAGCAGCTCTAACAATGAGCAGTTCTTC. Protein sequence: CASSSNNEQFF.

The gene calls are TRBV7-2 and TRBJ2-5, with TRBD2 identical over 12 bases. The CDR3 sequence is 15 residues long. CDR1 and CDR2 (germline): SGHTA, FQGNSA. Here the CDR3 DNA reads TGTGCTACCTTGTCGCCTAGCGGGAGGGGGGGGACCCAGTACTTC. Its protein is CATLSPSGRGGTQYF.

The chain has TRBV5-5 and TRBJ2-2; 7 bases line up with TRBD1. The V and J ends lost 0 bases and 4 bases, in that order; junction bases with no gene match: 6. CDR3 length: 16 residues. Per germline, CDR1 SGHKS and CDR2 YYEKEE (reference sequence). As DNA, the CDR3 is TGTGCCAGCAGCTTGGACTCGGGACAGAGCACCGGGGAGCTGTTTTTT. Translation gives CASSLDSGQSTGELFF.

V is TRBV19 and J is TRBJ2-3; D perhaps matches TRBD2 (6 bases). CDR1 and CDR2 (germline): LNHDA, SQIVND (reference sequence). The CDR3 length is 13 residues. V lost 7 bases to trimming and J lost 4 bases, with 12 bases between them. CDR3 in amino acids: CASTPASADTQYF. Written as DNA, the CDR3 is TGTGCCAGTACCCCGGCTAGCGCAGATACGCAGTATTTT.

The rearrangement joins TRBV7-9 to TRBJ1-4; 7 nucleotides agree with TRBD1. Germline CDR1 is SEHNR and CDR2 is FQNEAQ (reference sequence). Trimming removed 5 bases from V and 8 bases from J; junction bases left unmatched: 8. This CDR3 is 14 amino acids long. The CDR3: CASSEDRTGEKLFF. For the CDR3, the DNA is TGTGCCAGCAGCGAGGACAGGACCGGGGAAAAACTGTTTTTT.

The chain has TRBV6-4 and TRBJ1-2, with D hard to call. Trimming took off 2 bases at V and 4 bases at J, with 8 bases between the two ends. This CDR3 is 13 amino acids long. Germline CDR1 is MRHNA and CDR2 is SNTAGT. CDR3 DNA: TGTGCCAGCAGTGACGTGGGAGGCTATGGCTACACCTTC. This gives the protein CASSDVGGYGYTF.

This clone is a singleton in its sample. This chain connects TRBV4-2 to TRBJ1-2; D may be TRBD1 (6 bases). The CDR3 is made up of 13 amino acids. Trimming pared 3 bases from V and 2 bases from J, leaving 7 bases between. Germline values: CDR1 LGHNA, CDR2 YNFKEQ. This CDR3 reads CASSHGTNYGYTF. As DNA, the CDR3 is TGTGCCAGCAGCCATGGGACAAACTATGGCTACACCTTC.

The V and J genes are TRBV4-1 and TRBJ1-3, with 9 nucleotides matching TRBD1. With V trimmed by 3 bases and J by 5 bases, 8 bases remained unmatched. Germline CDR1 and CDR2: MGHRA and YSYEKL. This CDR3 has 16 residues. The CDR3 DNA is TGCGCCAGCAGCCACCTTACAGGGGGCATACGAAACACCATATATTTT. This encodes CASSHLTGGIRNTIYF.

This rearrangement joins TRBV3-1 (or the pseudogene TRBV3-2) to TRBJ2-1, with D possibly matching TRBD1 (5 bases). Trimming took 0 bases from V and 4 from J, leaving 16 bases between them. The length of the CDR3 is 17 residues. CDR1 is LGHDT, CDR2 YNNKEL, per germline (reference sequence). The CDR3 DNA reads TGTGCCAGCAGCCAAGATTCGGTGCAGGGCCTGTACAATGAGCAGTTCTTC. The encoded protein is CASSQDSVQGLYNEQFF.

This clone showed up just once. The chain combines TRBV27 with TRBJ1-5; 9 bases agree with TRBD1. The CDR3 is 13 amino acids. Germline lookup yields CDR1 MNHEY and CDR2 SMNVEV (reference sequence). J was trimmed by 5 bases and V by 4 bases; bases with no gene match: 0. CDR3 nucleotides: TGTGCCAGCAGTTGGACAGGGGATCAGCCCCAGCATTTT. Protein: CASSWTGDQPQHF.

V gene TRBV6-5 combines with J gene TRBJ2-7; TRBD2 matches at 7 bases. The CDR3 runs to 14 residues. CDR1 is MNHEY and CDR2 is SVGAGI in the germline V gene. J lost 5 bases, V lost 2 bases, and 6 bases had no gene match. CDR3 coding DNA: TGTGCCAGCAGTTACGGCGGGAGTCCAAACGAGCAGTACTTC. Protein product: CASSYGGSPNEQYF.

Points on this clone: The junction departs from germline at one end; a sequencing error may be responsible. The J gene is TRBJ1-5, the V gene TRBV18, with D maybe TRBD1 (6 bases). The CDR3 is 14 amino acids. Germline CDR1 is KGHSH and CDR2 is LQKENI. CDR3 nucleotides: TGTGCCAGCTCCCATGGACAGAACAATCATCCCCAGCATTTT. This gives the protein CASSHGQNNHPQHF.

The chain combines TRBV21-1 with TRBJ2-7; the table's D call, TRBD2, was not checked against the DNA. TRBV21-1 is an annotated pseudogene. The CDR3 extends over 18 amino acids. CDR3 nucleotide sequence: TGTGCCAGCAGCAAAGTTGGGGGGGCGGAGCCCTTATTCTACGAGCAGTACTTC. Translation gives CASSKVGGAEPLFYEQYF.

CDR3 sequence reads: CASRTDRLNTEAFF. The CDR3 nucleotides are TGTGCCAGCAGGACGGACAGGCTTAACACTGAAGCTTTCTTT. The V call is TRBV6-5, the J call TRBJ1-1; TRBD1 matches 7 bases. The CDR3 is 14 residues long. Germline CDR1 is MNHEY and CDR2 is SVGAGI. V was pared by 6 bases and J by 2 bases, with 6 bases of the junction left unmatched.

This chain uses TRBV2 with TRBJ1-1, with 9 bases fitting TRBD1. The CDR3 runs 14 residues. Germline values: CDR1 SNHLY, CDR2 FYNNEI. The trim removed 1 base at V and 12 bases at J, leaving 9 bases unmatched. For the CDR3, the DNA is TGTGCCAGCAGTGAAGAACGTGGGACAGGGCGGCCTTTCTTT. Its translation is CASSEERGTGRPFF.

The V call is TRBV2, the J call TRBJ1-2, with D possibly matching TRBD1 (5 bases). Germline CDR1 is SNHLY and CDR2 is FYNNEI. Trimming shortened V by 8 bases and J by 8 bases, and 18 bases separated the two germline ends. The CDR3 length is 13 residues. The CDR3 here is CASFQGRVGGYTF. The DNA of the CDR3 is TGTGCCAGCTTTCAGGGCAGGGTAGGCGGCTACACCTTC.

This chain links TRBV5-1 with TRBJ2-5; D may be TRBD1 (5 bases). CDR1 SGHRS and CDR2 YFSETQ come from the germline V gene. This CDR3 is built from 13 residues. Trimming took off 3 bases at V and 2 bases at J, with 8 bases between the two ends. The CDR3 reads CASSSWTQETQYF. CDR3 nucleotide sequence: TGCGCCAGCAGCTCCTGGACACAAGAGACCCAGTACTTC.

This sequence joins TRBV9 and TRBJ1-4, with D possibly being TRBD1 (6 bases). Trimming took off 4 bases at V and 5 bases at J, with 21 bases between the two ends. Germline lookup yields CDR1 SGDLS and CDR2 YYNGEE. The CDR3 is 17 residues long. The DNA for the CDR3 is TGTGCCAGCAGCTCCCGGTGGGGGGGCAGCCTCAATGAAAAACTGTTTTTT. As protein: CASSSRWGGSLNEKLFF. The variable domain in full, with the rest retrieved from reference TRBV9 and TRBJ1-4, is DSGVTQTPKHLITATGQRVTLRCSPRSGDLSVYWYQQSLDQGLQFLIQYYNGEERAKGNILERFSAQQFPDLHSELNLSSLELGDSALYFCASSSRWGGSLNEKLFFGSGTQLSVL.

This clone has just a few counts. The J gene is TRBJ1-5, the V gene TRBV5-1; D might be TRBD1 (5 bases). This CDR3 has 13 residues. V lost 2 bases, J lost 5 bases, and 8 bases lay in between. Germline V gene sequence: CDR1 SGHRS, CDR2 YFSETQ. CDR3 sequence reads: CASSLDSDQPQHF. CDR3 coding DNA: TGCGCCAGCAGCTTAGACAGCGATCAGCCCCAGCATTTT.